Detailed here is one T cell receptor (beta chain). Its antigen is still unknown. J lost 5 bases, V lost 0 bases, and 12 bases had no gene match. CDR1 SGDLS and CDR2 YYNGEE come from the germline V gene. The CDR3 has 18 residues. These data belong to a study of CD4+ T cells in melanoma. Assay used: immunoSEQ multiplex PCR; TCRdb lists only in-frame clones, some missing. The profile shows 7,500 to 10,000 clones, more than 60% of them singletons. The study, taken as a whole, reports: Neoantigen-specific CD4+ T cells in melanoma reportedly had diverse differentiation states. A reported correlation linked neoantigen-specific CD4+ T cells to CD8+, macrophage and B cell function.

The TCR was taken from a human donor with melanoma. This chain links TRBV9 with TRBJ1-4, with 8 nucleotides matching TRBD1. Specimen: cells from a culture (not recorded whether cultured in vitro). The CDR3 DNA sequence: TGTGCCAGCAGCGTAGGCCTCGGCCAGGGGGCCGAAAATGAAAAACTGTTTTTT. Its translation: CASSVGLGQGAENEKLFF.